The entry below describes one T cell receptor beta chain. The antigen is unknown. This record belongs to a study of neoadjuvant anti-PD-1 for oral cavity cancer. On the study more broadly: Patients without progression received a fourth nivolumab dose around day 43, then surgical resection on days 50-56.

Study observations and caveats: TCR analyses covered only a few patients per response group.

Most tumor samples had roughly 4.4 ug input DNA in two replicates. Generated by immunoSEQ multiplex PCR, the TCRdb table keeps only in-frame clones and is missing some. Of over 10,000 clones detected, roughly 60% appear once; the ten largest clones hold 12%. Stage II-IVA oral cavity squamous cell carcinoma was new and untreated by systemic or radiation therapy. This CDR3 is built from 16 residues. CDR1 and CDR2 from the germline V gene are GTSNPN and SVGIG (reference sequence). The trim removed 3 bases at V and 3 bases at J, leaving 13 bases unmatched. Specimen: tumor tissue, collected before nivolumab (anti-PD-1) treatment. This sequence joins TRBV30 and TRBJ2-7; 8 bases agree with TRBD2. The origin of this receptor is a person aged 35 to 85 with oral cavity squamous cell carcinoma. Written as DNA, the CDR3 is TGTGCCTGGAGCCGGACCCGGGGGGGCGAAATCTACGAGCAGTACTTC. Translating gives CAWSRTRGGEIYEQYF. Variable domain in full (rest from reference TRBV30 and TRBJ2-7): SQTIHQWPATLVQPVGSPLSLECTVEGTSNPNLYWYRQAAGRGLQLLFYSVGIGQISSEVPQNLSASRPQDRQFILSSKKLLLSDSGFYLCAWSRTRGGEIYEQYFGPGTRLTVT.